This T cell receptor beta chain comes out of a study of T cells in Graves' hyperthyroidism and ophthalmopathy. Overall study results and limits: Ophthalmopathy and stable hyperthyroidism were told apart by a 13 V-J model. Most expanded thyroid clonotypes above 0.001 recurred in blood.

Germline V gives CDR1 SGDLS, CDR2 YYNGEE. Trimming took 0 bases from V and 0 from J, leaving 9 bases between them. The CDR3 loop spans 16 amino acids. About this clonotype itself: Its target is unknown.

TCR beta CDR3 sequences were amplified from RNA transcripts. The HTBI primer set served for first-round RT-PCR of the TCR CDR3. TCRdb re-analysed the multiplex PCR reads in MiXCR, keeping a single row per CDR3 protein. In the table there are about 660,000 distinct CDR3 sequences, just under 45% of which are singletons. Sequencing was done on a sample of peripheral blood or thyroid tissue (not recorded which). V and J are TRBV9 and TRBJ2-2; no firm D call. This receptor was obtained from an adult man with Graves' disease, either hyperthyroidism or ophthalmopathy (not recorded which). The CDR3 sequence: CASSVGLAPNTGELFF. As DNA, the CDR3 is TGTGCCAGCAGCGTAGGTTTAGCACCGAACACCGGGGAGCTGTTTTTT.